The sequence of this T cell receptor (beta chain) was determined in a study of blood T cell repertoires in COVID-19. Per the authors' pipeline: By means of reference gene primer amplification, nucleated cell counts were estimated. Assay: immunoSEQ multiplex PCR; the TCRdb copy retains only in-frame clones and omits some. V and J calls and clone size are those listed in that table; D and trimming were worked out from the DNA. In the table there are around 480,000 clones, approximately 90% of which are singletons. The V and J ends lost 0 bases and 3 bases respectively, with 12 bases between them. The CDR3 has 16 amino acids. The germline CDR1 and CDR2 sequences are KGHSH and LQKENI.

The sequence was obtained from a woman aged 18-29 years who had recovered from COVID-19. The specimen was PBMCs or T cells enriched from blood (not recorded which). The rearrangement links TRBV18 to TRBJ2-1; TRBD2 is a possible D gene (6 bases). Here the CDR3 reads CASSPPTGDLYNEQFF. The CDR3 DNA reads TGTGCCAGCTCACCACCGACGGGGGACCTCTACAATGAGCAGTTCTTC.